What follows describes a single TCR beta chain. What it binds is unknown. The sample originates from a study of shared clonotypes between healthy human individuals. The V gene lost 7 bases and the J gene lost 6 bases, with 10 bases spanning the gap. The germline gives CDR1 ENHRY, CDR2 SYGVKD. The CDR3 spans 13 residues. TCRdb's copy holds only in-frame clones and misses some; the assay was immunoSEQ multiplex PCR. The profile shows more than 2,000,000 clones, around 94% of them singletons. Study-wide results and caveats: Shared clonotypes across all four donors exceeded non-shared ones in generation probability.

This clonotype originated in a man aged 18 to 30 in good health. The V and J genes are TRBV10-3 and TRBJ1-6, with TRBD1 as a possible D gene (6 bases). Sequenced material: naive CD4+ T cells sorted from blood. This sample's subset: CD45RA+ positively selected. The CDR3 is CAITPGVNSPLHF. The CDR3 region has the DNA TGTGCCATCACTCCAGGGGTTAATTCACCCCTCCACTTT.